Described below is a single T cell receptor (beta chain) sequence and its context. The CDR3 covers 15 residues. These data belong to a study of blood T cell repertoires in COVID-19. Only in-frame clones appear in the TCRdb table, and some are missing; sequencing was by immunoSEQ multiplex PCR. The sample yields some 180,000 clones, 87% seen once. The chain recombines TRBV21-1 with TRBJ2-7; the table's TRBD1 call for D was not verified on the DNA. TRBV21-1 is listed as a pseudogene. Material: peripheral blood. This TCR was recovered from a man between 60 and 75 years old with active or convalescent COVID-19. The CDR3 here is CAIPNLRCLSYEQYF. As DNA, the CDR3 is TGTGCCATTCCGAACCTCAGGTGCCTCTCCTACGAGCAGTACTTC.